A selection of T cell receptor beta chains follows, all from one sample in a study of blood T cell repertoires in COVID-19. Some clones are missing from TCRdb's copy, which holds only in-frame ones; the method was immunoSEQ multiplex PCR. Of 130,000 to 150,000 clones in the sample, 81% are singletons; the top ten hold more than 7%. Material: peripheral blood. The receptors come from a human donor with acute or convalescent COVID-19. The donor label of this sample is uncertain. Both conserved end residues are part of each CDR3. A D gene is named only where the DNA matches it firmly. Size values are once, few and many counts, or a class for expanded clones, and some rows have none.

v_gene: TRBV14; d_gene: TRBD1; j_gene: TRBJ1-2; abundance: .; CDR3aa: CASSQDWGTGGYTF; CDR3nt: TGTGCCAGCAGCCAAGATTGGGGGACAGGTGGCTACACCTTC
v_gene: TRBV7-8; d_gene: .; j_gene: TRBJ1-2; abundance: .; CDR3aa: CASSLSSVNYGYTF; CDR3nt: TGTGCCAGCAGCTTATCCTCGGTAAACTATGGCTACACCTTC
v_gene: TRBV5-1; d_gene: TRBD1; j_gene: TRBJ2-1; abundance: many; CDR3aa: CASSWGQGGGNEQFF; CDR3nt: TGCGCCAGCAGCTGGGGACAGGGTGGAGGCAATGAGCAGTTCTTC
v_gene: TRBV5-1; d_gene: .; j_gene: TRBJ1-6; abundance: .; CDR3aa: CASRKGAKDNSPLHF; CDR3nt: TGCGCCAGCCGGAAAGGGGCTAAAGATAATTCACCCCTCCACTTT
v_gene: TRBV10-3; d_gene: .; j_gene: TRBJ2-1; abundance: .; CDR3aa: CAISDTVIEQFF; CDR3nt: TGTGCCATCAGTGATACGGTAATTGAGCAGTTCTTC
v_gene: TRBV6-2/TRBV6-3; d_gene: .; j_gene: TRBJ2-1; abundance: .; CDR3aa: CASSLGVGNEQFF; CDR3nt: TGTGCCAGCAGTTTAGGGGTGGGCAATGAGCAGTTCTTC
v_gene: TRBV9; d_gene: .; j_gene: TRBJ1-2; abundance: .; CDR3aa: CASSPYRDYGYTF; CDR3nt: TGTGCCAGCAGCCCGTACAGGGACTATGGCTACACCTTC
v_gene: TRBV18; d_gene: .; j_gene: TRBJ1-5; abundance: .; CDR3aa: CASSRNRNQPQHF; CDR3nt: TGTGCCAGCTCAAGAAACCGGAATCAGCCCCAGCATTTT
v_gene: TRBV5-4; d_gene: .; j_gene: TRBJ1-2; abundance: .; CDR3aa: CASSLPDSGLHYGYTF; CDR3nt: TGTGCCAGCAGCCTTCCGGACTCGGGCCTACATTATGGCTACACCTTC
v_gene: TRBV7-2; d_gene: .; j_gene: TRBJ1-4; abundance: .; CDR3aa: CASTLRSTTNEKLFF; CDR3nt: TGTGCCAGCACCCTTAGGAGCACAACTAATGAAAAACTGTTTTTT